This T cell receptor (beta chain) was obtained from a study of T-cell memory formation after mild COVID-19. The V gene's germline CDR1 is KGHSH and CDR2 LQKENI. V lost 3 bases to trimming and J lost 4 bases, with 13 bases between them. This CDR3 region has 14 residues. TCRdb reprocessed the 5' RACE reads via MiXCR and lists one record per CDR3 protein. Among 140,000 to 150,000 distinct CDR3 sequences, roughly 24% were seen once, and the ten largest hold less than 25%. Material for sequencing was PBMCs or a T cell subset sorted from them (not recorded which). This rearrangement joins TRBV18 to TRBJ2-7; TRBD2 might be the D (6 bases). The TCR sequence derives from an adult woman who had mild COVID-19 (a few samples of this study predate the infection). Cell type and time point are not known. The CDR3 region is CASSPSGATYEQYF. The DNA of the CDR3 is TGTGCCAGCTCACCGTCGGGAGCGACTTACGAGCAGTACTTC.